Listed below are T cell receptor beta chains from one sample, sequenced in a study of blood T cell repertoires in COVID-19. Assay used: immunoSEQ multiplex PCR; TCRdb lists only in-frame clones, some missing. The table lists roughly 250,000 clones, under 95% of them singletons, with around 2% in the top ten. Material: PBMCs or T cells enriched from blood (not recorded which). The receptors shown here come from a woman aged 18-29 years who had recovered from COVID-19. Each CDR3 is given with its conserved first and last residue. Fields, in order: CDR3 length, clone size, J gene, D gene, V gene, CDR3 protein, CDR3 DNA. A D gene is named only where the DNA matches it firmly. For some rows the clone size is stated as once, few or many, or as a class when expanded; others skip it.

13,-,TRBJ1-6,TRBD1,TRBV7-2,CASSPRQGTPLHF,TGTGCCAGCAGCCCTCGACAGGGAACACCCCTCCACTTT
15,-,TRBJ2-5,TRBD1,TRBV6-1,CASSEATGGVETQYF,TGTGCCAGCAGTGAAGCGACAGGGGGGGTAGAGACCCAGTACTTC
19,-,TRBJ2-3,TRBD2,TRBV3-1/TRBV3-2,CASSQALAGGPEPTDTQYF,TGTGCCAGCAGCCAAGCGCTAGCGGGAGGGCCGGAGCCCACAGATACGCAGTATTTT
14,-,TRBJ2-7,-,TRBV27,CASSWQGLMGEQYF,TGTGCCAGCAGTTGGCAGGGATTGATGGGTGAGCAGTACTTC
12,-,TRBJ1-2,-,TRBV12-3/TRBV12-4,CASSLDRGGYTF,TGTGCCAGCAGTTTAGATCGGGGTGGCTACACCTTC
16,-,TRBJ1-5,TRBD1,TRBV10-3,CAISDLDRGKGQPQHF,TGTGCCATCAGTGACTTAGACAGGGGTAAAGGTCAGCCCCAGCATTTT
12,-,TRBJ2-4,-,TRBV12-3/TRBV12-4,CASSLPEGIQYF,TGTGCCAGCAGTTTGCCGGAGGGCATTCAGTACTTC
13,-,TRBJ1-6,-,TRBV19,CASRSQGNSPLHF,TGTGCCAGTAGAAGCCAGGGTAATTCACCCCTCCACTTT
13,-,TRBJ1-4,TRBD1,TRBV27,CASSFGQAKKLFF,TGTGCCAGCAGTTTTGGACAGGCCAAAAAACTGTTTTTT
15,-,TRBJ1-2,-,TRBV5-1,CASSRSRDANYGYTF,TGCGCCAGCAGCAGAAGCCGGGATGCGAACTATGGCTACACCTTC
13,-,TRBJ1-2,-,TRBV4-3,CASSPTTNYGYTF,TGCGCCAGCAGTCCGACAACAAACTATGGCTACACCTTC
15,-,TRBJ1-2,-,TRBV4-3,CASSQERGTFQRYTF,TGCGCCAGCAGCCAAGAGCGAGGGACTTTTCAGCGCTACACCTTC
17,once,TRBJ1-4,-,TRBV6-6,CASSPHRQGGVNEKLFF,TGTGCCAGCAGTCCCCACCGGCAGGGCGGTGTGAATGAAAAACTGTTTTTT
15,-,TRBJ1-2,TRBD1,TRBV27,CASSLGTGATGGYTF,TGTGCCAGCAGTTTAGGGACAGGGGCGACGGGGGGCTACACCTTC
17,-,TRBJ1-6,-,TRBV11-3,CASSLGGRGSYNSPLHF,TGTGCCAGCAGCTTAGGTGGCCGGGGCTCCTATAATTCACCCCTCCACTTT
13,once,TRBJ2-3,-,TRBV14,CASSQEGADTQYF,TGTGCCAGCAGCCAAGAGGGAGCAGATACGCAGTATTTT
13,once,TRBJ2-7,-,TRBV5-1,CASSFISSYEQYF,TGCGCCAGCAGCTTCATTAGCTCCTACGAGCAGTACTTC
12,-,TRBJ1-2,TRBD1,TRBV28,CASTPKGGHYTF,TGTGCCAGCACCCCTAAAGGGGGCCACTACACCTTC
14,-,TRBJ2-3,TRBD2,TRBV6-4,CASSSVSGGDTQYF,TGTGCCAGCAGTTCGGTTAGCGGGGGTGACACGCAGTATTTT
13,-,TRBJ1-2,TRBD1,TRBV28,CASWTGSNYGYTF,TGTGCCAGCTGGACAGGATCTAACTATGGCTACACCTTC
15,-,TRBJ1-5,TRBD1,TRBV5-1,CASSRDRGPGQPQHF,TGCGCCAGCAGCCGGGACAGGGGTCCGGGGCAGCCCCAGCATTTT
14,-,TRBJ1-1,-,TRBV15,CATSSRDSGTEAFF,TGTGCCACCAGCAGCAGAGATTCGGGGACTGAAGCTTTCTTT
12,-,TRBJ2-3,TRBD2,TRBV7-9,CAVSGATDTQYF,TGTGCCGTTAGCGGGGCCACAGATACGCAGTATTTT
15,-,TRBJ1-6,-,TRBV19,CASSPGETNNSPLHF,TGTGCCAGTAGCCCGGGGGAAACCAATAATTCACCCCTCCACTTT
13,-,TRBJ1-1,-,TRBV7-2,CASSSRRQSEAFF,TGTGCCAGCAGCTCTAGACGACAGTCTGAAGCTTTCTTT
14,-,TRBJ1-4,-,TRBV9,CASSIESTNEKLFF,TGTGCCAGCAGTATAGAATCAACTAATGAAAAACTGTTTTTT
15,-,TRBJ1-5,-,TRBV18,CASSPAGYSNQPQHF,TGTGCCAGCTCACCAGCGGGCTATAGCAATCAGCCCCAGCATTTT
14,-,TRBJ1-1,TRBD1,TRBV5-1,CASSSRWGQGDAFF,TGCGCCAGCAGCTCCCGGTGGGGACAGGGTGATGCTTTCTTT
15,-,TRBJ2-3,-,TRBV9,CASSVDAGFTDTQYF,TGTGCCAGCAGCGTAGATGCGGGGTTCACAGATACGCAGTATTTT
14,-,TRBJ2-1,-,TRBV7-3,CASSLGLTNNEQFF,TGTGCCAGCAGCTTAGGCCTTACGAACAATGAGCAGTTCTTC
15,-,TRBJ2-1,-,TRBV5-4,CASSLGGGGGNEQFF,TGTGCCAGCAGCTTGGGAGGGGGAGGGGGAAATGAGCAGTTCTTC
14,-,TRBJ1-4,-,TRBV18,CASSQGLRDEKLFF,TGTGCCAGCTCACAGGGGCTACGTGATGAAAAACTGTTTTTT
16,-,TRBJ1-6,-,TRBV27,CASSLALSSYNSPLHF,TGTGCCAGCAGTTTGGCCTTAAGCTCCTATAATTCACCCCTCCACTTT
15,once,TRBJ2-1,TRBD2,TRBV5-1,CASYLAGEGVDEQFF,TGCGCCAGCTATTTAGCGGGAGAGGGGGTGGATGAGCAGTTCTTC
14,-,TRBJ2-5,TRBD2,TRBV28,CAAGLAGVQETQYF,TGTGCCGCTGGACTAGCGGGGGTCCAAGAGACCCAGTACTTC
17,-,TRBJ1-2,-,TRBV4-1,CASSQTLLRGPSRGYTF,TGCGCCAGCAGCCAAACCCTTCTAAGGGGCCCCAGCAGGGGCTACACCTTC
11,once,TRBJ2-5,-,TRBV6-5,CASSRKETQYF,TGTGCCAGCTCTAGAAAAGAGACCCAGTACTTC
14,few,TRBJ1-3,-,TRBV11-1,CASSSDLAGNTIYF,TGTGCCAGCAGCTCCGACTTAGCTGGAAACACCATATATTTT
18,-,TRBJ2-4,-,TRBV28,CASSRTHTAALAKNIQYF,TGTGCCAGCAGCCGCACCCATACCGCGGCCCTAGCCAAAAACATTCAGTACTTC
13,-,TRBJ1-5,TRBD1,TRBV9,CASSSQGAQPQHF,TGTGCCAGCAGCTCCCAGGGGGCTCAGCCCCAGCATTTT
12,once,TRBJ1-1,-,TRBV3-1/TRBV3-2,CASSRSDTEAFF,TGTGCCAGCAGCCGGAGTGACACTGAAGCTTTCTTT
18,-,TRBJ2-7,TRBD1,TRBV24-1,CATSDPQLDRVPPYEQYF,TGTGCCACCAGTGACCCCCAACTCGACAGGGTACCTCCCTACGAGCAGTACTTC
16,-,TRBJ2-6,-,TRBV19,CASSSGAGSGANVLTF,TGTGCCAGTAGTTCGGGTGCGGGCTCTGGGGCCAACGTCCTGACTTTC
13,-,TRBJ1-2,TRBD1,TRBV11-2,CASTNQGAQGYTF,TGTGCCAGCACAAACCAGGGGGCGCAGGGCTACACCTTC
16,-,TRBJ2-1,TRBD2,TRBV5-6,CASSSIMSGRGNEQFF,TGTGCCAGCAGCTCGATCATGAGCGGGAGGGGCAATGAGCAGTTCTTC
16,-,TRBJ1-6,-,TRBV18,CASSLVSRVDNSPLHF,TGTGCCAGCTCACTAGTAAGCAGGGTTGATAATTCACCCCTCCACTTT
15,-,TRBJ2-7,TRBD1,TRBV7-9,CASSSNWDRVYEQYF,TGTGCCAGCAGCTCAAACTGGGACAGGGTTTACGAGCAGTACTTC
14,-,TRBJ1-1,TRBD1,TRBV3-1/TRBV3-2,CASSPGGMNTEAFF,TGTGCCAGCAGCCCAGGGGGGATGAACACTGAAGCTTTCTTT
15,-,TRBJ2-7,-,TRBV2,CASSPPGLPAYEQYF,TGTGCCAGCAGTCCACCGGGACTTCCTGCCTACGAGCAGTACTTC
12,-,TRBJ2-7,-,TRBV21-1,CASSKNRGSPHF,TGTGCCAGCAGCAAAAACAGGGGCAGCCCCCACTTC